This is a list of T cell receptor beta chains from one sample in a study of T cells after yellow fever vaccination. TCRdb reanalysed the 5' RACE reads using MiXCR and keeps one entry per CDR3 protein. The table shows about 140,000 distinct CDR3 sequences, with under 8% occurring only once. The sample in question was CD4+ T cells sorted from PBMCs, obtained 10 days after the yellow fever booster vaccination. These receptors came from a man aged 30 to 39 who received the YFV17D yellow fever vaccine. CDR3s include the opening cysteine and the closing phenylalanine or tryptophan. The order of the fields is J gene, V gene, D gene, clone size, CDR3 DNA, CDR3 protein. D genes are given only for firm matches. The size entry is marked missing in some rows and otherwise reads once, few, many or a size class.

j_call: TRBJ2-3
v_call: TRBV5-6
d_call: TRBD2
clone_size: -
cdr3_nt: TGTGCCAGCAGCTTCGGACTAGCGGGAGGGCCATTTACGCAGTATTTT
cdr3_aa: CASSFGLAGGPFTQYF

j_call: TRBJ1-2
v_call: TRBV20-1
d_call: TRBD1
clone_size: -
cdr3_nt: TGCAGTGCTAGAGATGTGGGACAGGGACCGGTGAGAACGGGTGGCTACACCTTC
cdr3_aa: CSARDVGQGPVRTGGYTF

j_call: TRBJ2-1
v_call: TRBV5-1
d_call: TRBD2
clone_size: many
cdr3_nt: TGCGCCAGCAGCTTGGCCCCGACTAGCGGGAGGGGCAATGAGCAGTTCTTC
cdr3_aa: CASSLAPTSGRGNEQFF

j_call: TRBJ2-5
v_call: TRBV7-2
d_call: TRBD1
clone_size: few
cdr3_nt: TGTGCCAGCAGCTTAGGAACCGGGACAGGCCAAGAGACCCAGTACTTC
cdr3_aa: CASSLGTGTGQETQYF

j_call: TRBJ1-1
v_call: TRBV5-1
d_call: -
clone_size: many
cdr3_nt: TGCGCCAGCAGCTTAACGGCGATGAACACTGAAGCTTTCTTT
cdr3_aa: CASSLTAMNTEAFF

j_call: TRBJ2-1
v_call: TRBV7-2
d_call: -
clone_size: -
cdr3_nt: TGTGCCAGCAGCTTAGGGGGTAGCCAACGTTCGCAGTTCTTC
cdr3_aa: CASSLGGSQRSQFF

j_call: TRBJ2-1
v_call: TRBV7-8
d_call: TRBD1
clone_size: many
cdr3_nt: TGTGCCAGCAGCTTAGGGGACAGGGCTGGGAATGAGCAGTTCTTC
cdr3_aa: CASSLGDRAGNEQFF

j_call: TRBJ2-1
v_call: TRBV7-2
d_call: -
clone_size: many
cdr3_nt: TGTGCCAGCAGCTTTTGGGAGACTGGTAAGCAGTTCTTC
cdr3_aa: CASSFWETGKQFF

j_call: TRBJ2-1
v_call: TRBV5-1
d_call: -
clone_size: many
cdr3_nt: TGCGCCAGCAGCTTAGACCGTGGGGAGCAGTTCTTC
cdr3_aa: CASSLDRGEQFF

j_call: TRBJ2-1
v_call: TRBV2
d_call: TRBD2
clone_size: many
cdr3_nt: TGTGCCAGCAGTCTCGGACTAGCGGGAGGTTCGTTCTTC
cdr3_aa: CASSLGLAGGSFF

j_call: TRBJ2-7
v_call: TRBV7-2
d_call: -
clone_size: -
cdr3_nt: TGTGCCAGCAGCTTAGGGCAGGGAGGTTTCTACGAGCAGTACTTC
cdr3_aa: CASSLGQGGFYEQYF

j_call: TRBJ2-2
v_call: TRBV5-1
d_call: TRBD2
clone_size: many
cdr3_nt: TGCGCCAGCAGCGGACTAGCCCCCGGGGAGCTGTTTTTT
cdr3_aa: CASSGLAPGELFF

j_call: TRBJ2-5
v_call: TRBV7-8
d_call: -
clone_size: many
cdr3_nt: TGTGCCAGCGGCGCGGGTTTCCAAGAGACCCAGTACTTC
cdr3_aa: CASGAGFQETQYF

j_call: TRBJ2-1
v_call: TRBV5-1
d_call: TRBD2
clone_size: many
cdr3_nt: TGCGCCAGCAGCTCTCTGTTGGGCGGGAGTAGCTACAATGAGCAGTTCTTC
cdr3_aa: CASSSLLGGSSYNEQFF

j_call: TRBJ2-1
v_call: TRBV7-6
d_call: TRBD2
clone_size: few
cdr3_nt: TGTGCCAGCAGCTCGATAGCCTCGGGACTAGCGGGACTGTACAATGAGCAGTTCTTC
cdr3_aa: CASSSIASGLAGLYNEQFF

j_call: TRBJ2-1
v_call: TRBV19
d_call: -
clone_size: many
cdr3_nt: TGTGCCAGTAGTTTCAGTCCGTGGGGACCCGGGGGTGAGCAGTTCTTC
cdr3_aa: CASSFSPWGPGGEQFF

j_call: TRBJ2-5
v_call: TRBV2
d_call: -
clone_size: many
cdr3_nt: TGTGCCAGCAGTGATCAGAGGATTGGGACCCAGTACTTC
cdr3_aa: CASSDQRIGTQYF

j_call: TRBJ2-7
v_call: TRBV28
d_call: -
clone_size: many
cdr3_nt: TGTGCCAGCAGTACAGGAGGAACAGTGGACGAGCAGTACTTC
cdr3_aa: CASSTGGTVDEQYF

j_call: TRBJ2-3
v_call: TRBV27
d_call: -
clone_size: many
cdr3_nt: TGTGCCAGCAGTCTCCTAAGGGGTACGCAGTATTTT
cdr3_aa: CASSLLRGTQYF

j_call: TRBJ1-3
v_call: TRBV30
d_call: -
clone_size: few
cdr3_nt: TGTGCCTGGAGTGTAGGTTTCTCTGGAAACACCATATATTTT
cdr3_aa: CAWSVGFSGNTIYF

j_call: TRBJ2-7
v_call: TRBV28
d_call: TRBD1
clone_size: many
cdr3_nt: TGTGCCAGCAGTACCGGAACAGGGGCTCGGGAGCAGTACTTC
cdr3_aa: CASSTGTGAREQYF

j_call: TRBJ2-1
v_call: TRBV29-1
d_call: -
clone_size: -
cdr3_nt: TGCAGCGTTGAGGTGACTTCTTACAATGAGCAGTTCTTC
cdr3_aa: CSVEVTSYNEQFF

j_call: TRBJ2-5
v_call: TRBV20-1
d_call: TRBD2
clone_size: many
cdr3_nt: TGCAGTGCGGTTCGGCGGGAGGCCCAAGAGACCCAGTACTTC
cdr3_aa: CSAVRREAQETQYF

j_call: TRBJ2-1
v_call: TRBV7-9
d_call: -
clone_size: many
cdr3_nt: TGTGCCAGCAGCTTAGACTACAACTACAATGAGCAGTTCTTC
cdr3_aa: CASSLDYNYNEQFF

j_call: TRBJ2-7
v_call: TRBV2
d_call: TRBD1
clone_size: many
cdr3_nt: TGTGCCAGCAGTGGTCGGGCGAGGGGGCTCTACGAGCAGTACTTC
cdr3_aa: CASSGRARGLYEQYF

j_call: TRBJ1-1
v_call: TRBV20-1
d_call: TRBD1
clone_size: few
cdr3_nt: TGCAGTGCTAGAGGGTCAGACAGGGGGGCTTTTAGGGGGATGAACACTGAAGCTTTCTTT
cdr3_aa: CSARGSDRGAFRGMNTEAFF

j_call: TRBJ2-7
v_call: TRBV7-2
d_call: TRBD2
clone_size: many
cdr3_nt: TGTGCCAGCATCGACGGGACTACTAATTACGAGCAGTACTTC
cdr3_aa: CASIDGTTNYEQYF

j_call: TRBJ2-7
v_call: TRBV20-1
d_call: TRBD2
clone_size: few
cdr3_nt: TGCAGTGCTAGTCTCATGACCGGACGGCTGGGAGGGCACGCTACCGAGCAGTACTTC
cdr3_aa: CSASLMTGRLGGHATEQYF

j_call: TRBJ2-7
v_call: TRBV27
d_call: -
clone_size: many
cdr3_nt: TGTGCCAGCAGTTTAGGCTACTCCTACGAGCAGTACTTC
cdr3_aa: CASSLGYSYEQYF

j_call: TRBJ2-3
v_call: TRBV20-1
d_call: TRBD2
clone_size: many
cdr3_nt: TGCAGTGCTGGGCTAGCGGACACAGATACGCAGTATTTT
cdr3_aa: CSAGLADTDTQYF

j_call: TRBJ2-7
v_call: TRBV30
d_call: -
clone_size: few
cdr3_nt: TGTGCCTGGAGTAGGGGGGGAGGCCACGAGCAGTACTTC
cdr3_aa: CAWSRGGGHEQYF

j_call: TRBJ2-7
v_call: TRBV4-3
d_call: -
clone_size: -
cdr3_nt: TGCGCCAGCAGTCGGGATTTAGCGTCTTACTACGAGCAGTACTTC
cdr3_aa: CASSRDLASYYEQYF

j_call: TRBJ2-1
v_call: TRBV18
d_call: TRBD2
clone_size: many
cdr3_nt: TGTGCCAGCTCATCTACCGGGACTAGCGGGAGTGGAGAGCAGTTCTTC
cdr3_aa: CASSSTGTSGSGEQFF

j_call: TRBJ2-7
v_call: TRBV5-1
d_call: TRBD2
clone_size: many
cdr3_nt: TGCGCCAGCAGCTTGGGAGGACTAGCGGGAAATTACGAGCAGTACTTC
cdr3_aa: CASSLGGLAGNYEQYF

j_call: TRBJ2-6
v_call: TRBV12-5
d_call: -
clone_size: -
cdr3_nt: TGTGCTAGTGGTTTGCCATTGATCTCTGGGGCCAACGTCCTGACTTTC
cdr3_aa: CASGLPLISGANVLTF

j_call: TRBJ2-2
v_call: TRBV3-1
d_call: -
clone_size: many
cdr3_nt: TGTGCCAGCAGCCGGGGACGGAACACCGGGGAGCTGTTTTTT
cdr3_aa: CASSRGRNTGELFF